The clone carrying this T cell receptor (beta chain) was counted a few times. The target antigen is unknown. This entry is derived from a study of beta chain features in type 1 diabetes. Points from the study as a whole: Shorter templates might be favored by PCR, equally in patients and controls. Across all four CD4+ subsets, people with type 1 diabetes showed modestly shorter TCRB CDR3s.

Cell sorting via CD45RO/CCR7/CD25/CD127/CD95/CD27 was performed to obtain CD4+ naive, central memory, regulatory and stem cell-like memory cells. The CDR3 totals 15 residues. Germline CDR1 reads LGHNA; CDR2 reads YSLEER. The ends were cut back, 3 bases at V and 0 bases at J, with 10 bases in the middle. Expressed TCRB transcripts were sequenced, since all the RNA that had been isolated was reverse transcribed. Assay used: immunoSEQ multiplex PCR; TCRdb lists only in-frame clones, some missing. The profile shows about 650,000 clones, around an eighth of them singletons. The chain employs TRBV4-3 and TRBJ2-3, with D maybe TRBD2 (6 bases). Input material: naive CD4+ T cells from blood. This receptor was taken from a man between 25 and 39 years old with type 1 diabetes. The DNA for the CDR3 is TGCGCCAGCAGCCAGGACGGGACTAGCACAGATACGCAGTATTTT. Its protein product is CASSQDGTSTDTQYF.